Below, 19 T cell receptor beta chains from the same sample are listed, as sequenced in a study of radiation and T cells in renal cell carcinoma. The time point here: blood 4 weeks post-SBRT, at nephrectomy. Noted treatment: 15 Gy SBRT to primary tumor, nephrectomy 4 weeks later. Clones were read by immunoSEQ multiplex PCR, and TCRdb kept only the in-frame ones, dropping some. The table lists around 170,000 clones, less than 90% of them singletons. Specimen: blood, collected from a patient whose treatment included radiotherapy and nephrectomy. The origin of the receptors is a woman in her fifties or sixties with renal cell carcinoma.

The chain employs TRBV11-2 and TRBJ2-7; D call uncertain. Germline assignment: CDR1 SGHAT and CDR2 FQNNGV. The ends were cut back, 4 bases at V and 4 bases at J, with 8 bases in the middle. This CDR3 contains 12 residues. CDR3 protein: CASSSGRYEQYF. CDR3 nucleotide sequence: TGTGCCAGCAGCTCTGGTCGGTACGAGCAGTACTTC.

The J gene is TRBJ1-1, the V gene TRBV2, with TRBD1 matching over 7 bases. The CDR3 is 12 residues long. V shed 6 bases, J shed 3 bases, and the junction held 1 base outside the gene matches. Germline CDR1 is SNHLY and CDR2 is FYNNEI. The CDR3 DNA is TGTGCCAGCAGGCAGGGGGACACTGAAGCTTTCTTT. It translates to CASRQGDTEAFF.

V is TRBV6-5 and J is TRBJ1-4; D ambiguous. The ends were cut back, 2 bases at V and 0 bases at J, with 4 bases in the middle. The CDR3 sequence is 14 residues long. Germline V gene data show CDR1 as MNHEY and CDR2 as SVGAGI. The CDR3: CASSYGTTNEKLFF. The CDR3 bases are TGTGCCAGCAGTTACGGGACAACTAATGAAAAACTGTTTTTT.

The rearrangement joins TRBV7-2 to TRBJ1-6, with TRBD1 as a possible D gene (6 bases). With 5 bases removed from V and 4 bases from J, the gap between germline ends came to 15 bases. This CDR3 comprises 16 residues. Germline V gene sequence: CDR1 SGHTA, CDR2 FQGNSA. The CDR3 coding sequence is TGTGCCAGCAGCCCTTACAGGGCGTATTATAATTCACCCCTCCACTTT. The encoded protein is CASSPYRAYYNSPLHF.

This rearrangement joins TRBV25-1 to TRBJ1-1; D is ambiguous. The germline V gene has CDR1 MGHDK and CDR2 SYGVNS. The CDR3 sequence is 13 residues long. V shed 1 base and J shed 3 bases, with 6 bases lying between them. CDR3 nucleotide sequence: TGTGCCAGCAGTGAATGGGGTTACACTGAAGCTTTCTTT. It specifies CASSEWGYTEAFF.

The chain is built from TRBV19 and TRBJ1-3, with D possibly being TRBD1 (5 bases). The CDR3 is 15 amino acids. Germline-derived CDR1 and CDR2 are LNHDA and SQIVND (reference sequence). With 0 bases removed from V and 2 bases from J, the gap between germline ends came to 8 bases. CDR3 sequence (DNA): TGTGCCAGTAGTATAGATGCGGGACCTGGAAACACCATATATTTT. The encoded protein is CASSIDAGPGNTIYF.

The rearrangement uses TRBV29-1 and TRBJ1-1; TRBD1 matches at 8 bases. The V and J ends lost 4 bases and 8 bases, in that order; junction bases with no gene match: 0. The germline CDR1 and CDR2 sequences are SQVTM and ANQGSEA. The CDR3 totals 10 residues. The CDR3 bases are TGCAGCGTTGGGGACAGGGAAGCTTTCTTT. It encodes CSVGDREAFF.

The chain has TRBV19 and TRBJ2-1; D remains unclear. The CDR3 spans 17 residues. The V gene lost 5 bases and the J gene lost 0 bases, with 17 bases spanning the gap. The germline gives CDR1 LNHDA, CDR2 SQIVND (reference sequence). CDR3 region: CASSPSLIVGSYNEQFF. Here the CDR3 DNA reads TGTGCCAGTAGTCCGAGCTTGATAGTGGGCTCCTACAATGAGCAGTTCTTC.

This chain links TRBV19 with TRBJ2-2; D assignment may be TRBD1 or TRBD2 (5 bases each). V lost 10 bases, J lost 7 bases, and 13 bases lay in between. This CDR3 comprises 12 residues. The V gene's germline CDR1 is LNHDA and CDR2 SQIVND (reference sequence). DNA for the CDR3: TGTGCCACTGGGACGGGCTTCGGGGAGCTGTTTTTT. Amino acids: CATGTGFGELFF.

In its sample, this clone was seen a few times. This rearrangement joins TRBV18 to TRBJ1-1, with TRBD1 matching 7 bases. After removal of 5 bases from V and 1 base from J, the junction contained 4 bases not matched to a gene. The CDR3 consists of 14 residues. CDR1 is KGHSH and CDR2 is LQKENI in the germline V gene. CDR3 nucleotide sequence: TGTGCCAGCTCAAGGGACAGCAAGAACACTGAAGCTTTCTTT. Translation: CASSRDSKNTEAFF.

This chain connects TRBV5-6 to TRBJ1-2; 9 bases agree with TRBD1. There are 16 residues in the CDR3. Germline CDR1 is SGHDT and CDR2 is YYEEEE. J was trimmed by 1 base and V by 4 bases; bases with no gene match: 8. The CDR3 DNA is TGTGCCAGCAGCCCAGTCCCGGGACAGGGTAACTATGGCTACACCTTC. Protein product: CASSPVPGQGNYGYTF.

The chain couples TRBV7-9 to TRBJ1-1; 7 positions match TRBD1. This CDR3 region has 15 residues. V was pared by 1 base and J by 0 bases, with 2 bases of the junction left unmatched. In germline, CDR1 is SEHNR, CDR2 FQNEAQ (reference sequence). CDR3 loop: CASSLGDSVNTEAFF. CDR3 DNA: TGTGCCAGCAGCTTAGGGGACAGCGTGAACACTGAAGCTTTCTTT.

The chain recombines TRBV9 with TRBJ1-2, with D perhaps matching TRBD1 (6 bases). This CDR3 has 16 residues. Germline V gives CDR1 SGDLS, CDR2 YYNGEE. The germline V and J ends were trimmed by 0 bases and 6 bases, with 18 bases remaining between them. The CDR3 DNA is TGTGCCAGCAGCGTAGCCGACCCGGGACACCGTGATGGCTACACCTTC. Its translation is CASSVADPGHRDGYTF.

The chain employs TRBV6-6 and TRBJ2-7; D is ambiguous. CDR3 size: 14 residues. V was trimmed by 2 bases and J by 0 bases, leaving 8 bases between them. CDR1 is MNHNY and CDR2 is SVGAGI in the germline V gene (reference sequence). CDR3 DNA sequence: TGTGCCAGCAGTTACGGGCGGAGCTCCTACGAGCAGTACTTC. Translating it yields CASSYGRSSYEQYF.

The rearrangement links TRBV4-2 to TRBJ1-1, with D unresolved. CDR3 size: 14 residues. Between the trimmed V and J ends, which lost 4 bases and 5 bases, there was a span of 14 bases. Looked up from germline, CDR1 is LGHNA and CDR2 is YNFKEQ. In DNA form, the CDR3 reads TGTGCCAGCAGCCCGAGTCGGCGCGGGACTGAAGCTTTCTTT. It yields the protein CASSPSRRGTEAFF.

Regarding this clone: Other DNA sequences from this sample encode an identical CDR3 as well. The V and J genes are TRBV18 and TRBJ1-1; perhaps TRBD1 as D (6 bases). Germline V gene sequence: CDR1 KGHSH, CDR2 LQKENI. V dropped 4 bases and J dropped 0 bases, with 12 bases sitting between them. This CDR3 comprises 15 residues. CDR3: CASSLRDNMNTEAFF. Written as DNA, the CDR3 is TGTGCCAGCTCACTCCGGGACAACATGAACACTGAAGCTTTCTTT.

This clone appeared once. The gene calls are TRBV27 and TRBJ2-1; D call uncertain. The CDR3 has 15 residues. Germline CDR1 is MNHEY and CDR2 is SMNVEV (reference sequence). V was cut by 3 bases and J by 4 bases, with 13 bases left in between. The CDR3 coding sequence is TGTGCCAGCAGTTTCAGTTCCCTGGGATACAATGAGCAGTTCTTC. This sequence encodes CASSFSSLGYNEQFF.

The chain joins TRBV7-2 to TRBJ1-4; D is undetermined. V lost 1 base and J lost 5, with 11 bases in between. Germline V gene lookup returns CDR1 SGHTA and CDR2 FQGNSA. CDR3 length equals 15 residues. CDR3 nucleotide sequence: TGTGCCAGCAGCTTAGATCACAGCTACAATGAAAAACTGTTTTTT. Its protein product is CASSLDHSYNEKLFF.

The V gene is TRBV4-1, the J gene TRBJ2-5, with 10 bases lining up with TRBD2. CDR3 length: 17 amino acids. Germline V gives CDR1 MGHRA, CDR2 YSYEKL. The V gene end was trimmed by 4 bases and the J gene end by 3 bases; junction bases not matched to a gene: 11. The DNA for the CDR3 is TGCGCCAGCAGCCCCGCCCCCAGCGGGGGGGCTGAAGAGACCCAGTACTTC. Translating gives CASSPAPSGGAEETQYF.